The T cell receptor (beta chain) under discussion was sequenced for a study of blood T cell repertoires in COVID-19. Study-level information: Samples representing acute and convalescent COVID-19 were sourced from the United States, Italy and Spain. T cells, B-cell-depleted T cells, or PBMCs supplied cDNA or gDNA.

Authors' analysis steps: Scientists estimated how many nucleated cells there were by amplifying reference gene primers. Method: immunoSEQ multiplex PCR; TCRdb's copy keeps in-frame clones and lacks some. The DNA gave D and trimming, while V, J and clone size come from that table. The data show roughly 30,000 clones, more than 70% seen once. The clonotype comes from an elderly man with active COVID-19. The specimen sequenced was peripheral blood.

CDR3 sequence reads: CASSRGTSSDTQYF. The CDR3 bases are TGTGCCAGCAGCAGAGGGACTAGTTCAGATACGCAGTATTTT. The gene calls are TRBV21-1 and TRBJ2-3; TRBD2, the table's D call, was not compared with the DNA. TRBV21-1 is a listed pseudogene. The CDR3 consists of 14 residues.